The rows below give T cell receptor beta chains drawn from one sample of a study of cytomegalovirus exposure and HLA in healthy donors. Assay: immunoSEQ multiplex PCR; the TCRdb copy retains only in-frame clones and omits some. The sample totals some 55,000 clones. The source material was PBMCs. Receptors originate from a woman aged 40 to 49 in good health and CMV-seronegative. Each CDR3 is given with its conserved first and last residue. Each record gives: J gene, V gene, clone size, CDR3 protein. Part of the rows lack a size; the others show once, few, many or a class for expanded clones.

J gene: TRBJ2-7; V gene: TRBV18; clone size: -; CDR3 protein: CASSPTTRLGYEQYF
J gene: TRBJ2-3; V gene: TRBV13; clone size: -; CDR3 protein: CASSSLAGGVTDTQYF
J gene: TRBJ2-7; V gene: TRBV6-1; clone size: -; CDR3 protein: CASSVERGQYEQYF
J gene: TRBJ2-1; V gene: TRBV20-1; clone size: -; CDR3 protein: CSAKLANEQFF
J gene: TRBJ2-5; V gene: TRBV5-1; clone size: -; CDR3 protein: CASKVGNSGNFGETQYF
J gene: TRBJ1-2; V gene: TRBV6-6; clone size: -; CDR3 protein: CASSYQQGDVGYTF
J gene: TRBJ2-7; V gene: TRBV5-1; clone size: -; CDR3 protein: CASSLGVQGAGTYYEQYF
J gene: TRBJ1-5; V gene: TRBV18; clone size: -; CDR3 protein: CASSHDRGGNQPQHF
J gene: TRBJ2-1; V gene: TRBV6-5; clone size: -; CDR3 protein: CASSYPTGEQFF
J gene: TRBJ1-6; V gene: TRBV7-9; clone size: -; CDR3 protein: CASSLGGLNSPLHF
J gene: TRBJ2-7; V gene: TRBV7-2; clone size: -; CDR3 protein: CASSLAGRELSYEQYF
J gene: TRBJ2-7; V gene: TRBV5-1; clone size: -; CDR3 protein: CASSPQAHEQYF
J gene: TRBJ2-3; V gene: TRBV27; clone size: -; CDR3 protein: CASSFYPSTSGSGPDTQYF
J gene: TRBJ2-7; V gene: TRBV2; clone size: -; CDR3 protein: CASSEFSGQEQYF
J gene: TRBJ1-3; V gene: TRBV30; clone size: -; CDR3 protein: CAWMGALITGTSSGNTIYF
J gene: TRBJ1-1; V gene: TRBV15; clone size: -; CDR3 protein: CATSSTGVGTEAFF
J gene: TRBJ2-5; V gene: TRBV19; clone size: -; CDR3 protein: CASSIVYGPAGAETQYF
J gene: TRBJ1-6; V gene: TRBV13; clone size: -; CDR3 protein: CASSFIHQGAQNSPLHF
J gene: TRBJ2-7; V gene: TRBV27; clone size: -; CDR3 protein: CASSHPGNEQYF
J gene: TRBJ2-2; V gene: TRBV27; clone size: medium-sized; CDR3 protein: CASQLSTGGELFF
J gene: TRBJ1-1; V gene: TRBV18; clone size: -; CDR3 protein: CASSPPETRGTEAFF
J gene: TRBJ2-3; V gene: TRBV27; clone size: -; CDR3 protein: CASRPLATSTDTQYF
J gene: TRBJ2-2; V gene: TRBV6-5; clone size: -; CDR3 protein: CASSYSQGGTGELFF
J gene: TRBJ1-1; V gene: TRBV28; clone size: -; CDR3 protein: CASSLVGTEDFF
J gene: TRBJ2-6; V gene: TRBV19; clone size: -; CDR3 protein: CASSRTWAGSGANVLTF
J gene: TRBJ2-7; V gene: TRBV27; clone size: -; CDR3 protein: CASSLGWGGRSSYEQYF
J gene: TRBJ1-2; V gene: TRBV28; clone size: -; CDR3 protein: CASKKTEGYYGYTF
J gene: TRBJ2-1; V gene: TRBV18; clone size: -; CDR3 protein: CASSLVVVAGSNEQFF
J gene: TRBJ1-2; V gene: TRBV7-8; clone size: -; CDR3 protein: CASSLRGRTGEGYTF
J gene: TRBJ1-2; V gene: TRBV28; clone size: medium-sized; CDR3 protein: CASSLDRRLEGYTF
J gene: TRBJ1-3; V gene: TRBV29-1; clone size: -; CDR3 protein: CSVVVSGNTIYF
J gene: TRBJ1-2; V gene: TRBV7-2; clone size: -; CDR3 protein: CASSPVTGGSYGYTF
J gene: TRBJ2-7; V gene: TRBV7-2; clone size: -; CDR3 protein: CASSPGQGIGKQYF
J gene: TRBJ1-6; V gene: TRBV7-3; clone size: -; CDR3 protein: CASSLDSNSPLHF
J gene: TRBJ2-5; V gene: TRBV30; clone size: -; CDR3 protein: CAWGRQETQYF
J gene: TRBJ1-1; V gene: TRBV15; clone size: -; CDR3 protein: CATSRDRGVGTEAFF
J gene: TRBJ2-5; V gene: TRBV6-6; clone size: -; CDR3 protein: CASSWGPEGETQYF
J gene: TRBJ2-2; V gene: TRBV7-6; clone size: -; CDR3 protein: CASSATGGKAGELFF
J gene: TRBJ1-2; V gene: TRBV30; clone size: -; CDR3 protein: CACPSDRLYYGYTF
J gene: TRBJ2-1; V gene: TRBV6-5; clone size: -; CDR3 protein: CASSYGTGSYNEQFF
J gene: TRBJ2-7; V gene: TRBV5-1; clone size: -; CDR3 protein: CASSFSFMSSYEQYF
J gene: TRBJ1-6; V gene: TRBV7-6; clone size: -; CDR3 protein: CASSLDSINSPLHF
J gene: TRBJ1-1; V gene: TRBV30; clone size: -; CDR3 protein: CAWSVGIQGAEAFF